The rows below give T cell receptor beta chains drawn from one sample of a study of blood T cell repertoires in COVID-19. Sequencing used immunoSEQ multiplex PCR; TCRdb keeps in-frame clones, though not all of them. The sample yields around 27,000 clones, approximately 86% seen once. The sequenced sample consisted of peripheral blood. These receptor sequences come from a human donor in a cohort sampled during active COVID-19. CDR3s leave out the opening cysteine and the closing phenylalanine or tryptophan. D genes are given only for firm matches.

V,length,D,CDR3
TRBV25-1,13,-,ASRTPGANQNEQY
TRBV7-9,15,TRBD2,ASSTGTSGLNTGELF
TRBV9,14,-,ASSFSGLLRTDTQY
TRBV11-2,12,TRBD2,ASSQSGTSGEQY
TRBV7-2,12,-,ASSSPGIGYGYT
TRBV7-9,15,-,ASSLGHGQANTGELF
TRBV18,13,TRBD1,ASSPRDRGFYGYT
TRBV19,10,-,ASTSPSVGYT
TRBV18,12,TRBD1,ASSPTGTGYEQY
TRBV27,12,TRBD1,ASSWRQGNQPQH
TRBV3-1/TRBV3-2,11,-,ASSQGAGYEQY
TRBV2,13,TRBD1,ASSEDRNSYNEQF
TRBV9,13,-,ASSVDPGSNQPQH
TRBV5-1,12,-,ASSLEYSYNEQF
TRBV7-3,14,TRBD1,ASSLGSLQGNYGYT
TRBV4-2,16,TRBD2,ASSQRTSGGSPTGELF
TRBV9,14,TRBD2,ASSVDARGSTDTQY
TRBV19,13,TRBD1,ASSINRGGNQPQH
TRBV19,13,TRBD1,ASSIVTGVQETQY
TRBV6-5,12,TRBD1,ASRQGQRTYEQY
TRBV5-1,10,-,ASSLDGYEQY
TRBV6-1,13,-,ASSEGGRLTKTQY
TRBV7-2,12,-,ASTPWGGTDTQY